The 15 T cell receptor beta chains given below trace back to one sample, sequenced in a study of cytomegalovirus exposure and HLA in healthy donors. In the PCR, 60 Vbeta and 13 Jbeta primers were used. The assay was immunoSEQ multiplex PCR, and TCRdb's table has in-frame clones only and misses some. The sample shows 200,000 or so clones, more than 70% of them seen only once. Source material: PBMCs. The receptors stem from a boy under 18 in good health and CMV-seronegative.

The chain recombines TRBV7-6 with TRBJ2-7; 7 nucleotides agree with TRBD1. The CDR3 extends over 18 amino acids. Germline V CDR1 and CDR2: SGHVS, FNYEAQ. V lost 5 bases and J lost 0; bases outside the gene matches: 16. The CDR3 protein is CASSTQVVRTGGSYEQYF. The CDR3 DNA sequence: TGTGCCAGCAGCACCCAGGTAGTGCGGACAGGAGGCTCCTACGAGCAGTACTTC.

V gene TRBV5-1 combines with J gene TRBJ1-1; TRBD1 matches 10 bases. The V and J ends lost 5 bases and 11 bases, in that order; junction bases with no gene match: 6. This CDR3 has 12 residues. Germline CDR1 is SGHRS and CDR2 is YFSETQ. This CDR3 reads CASSLPGQGAFF. In DNA, the CDR3 is TGCGCCAGCAGTTTACCGGGACAGGGGGCTTTCTTT.

The chain recombines TRBV18 with TRBJ2-5, with no clear D. TRBJ2-7 matches the DNA end more closely, so the J call is doubtful. Germline lookup yields CDR1 KGHSH and CDR2 LQKENI. This CDR3 region has 13 residues. CDR3 DNA: TGTGCCAGCTCACCACCGTCAACCTACGAGCAGTACTTC. Amino acid sequence: CASSPPSTYEQYF.

V and J are TRBV11-2 and TRBJ2-7, with D perhaps TRBD1 (5 bases). With 1 base removed from V and 6 bases from J, the gap between germline ends came to 13 bases. Germline V gives CDR1 SGHAT, CDR2 FQNNGV. The length of the CDR3 is 14 residues. This chain's CDR3 is CASSLGGGFSEQYF. CDR3 nucleotides: TGTGCCAGCAGCTTAGGGGGCGGATTCTCCGAGCAGTACTTC.

This sequence joins TRBV9 and TRBJ1-1, with TRBD1 matching 8 bases. This CDR3 has 15 residues. V was pared by 0 bases and J by 1 base, with 2 bases of the junction left unmatched. Germline V CDR1 and CDR2: SGDLS, YYNGEE. The CDR3 sequence: CASSVGTGQNTEAFF. The DNA of the CDR3 is TGTGCCAGCAGCGTAGGGACAGGGCAGAACACTGAAGCTTTCTTT.

V usage is TRBV14 and J usage is TRBJ1-5; D might be TRBD1 (6 bases). The CDR3 spans 15 residues. V was shortened by 7 bases and J by 3 bases, with 16 bases between the two germline ends. The germline CDR1 and CDR2 sequences are SGHDN and FVKESK. Written as DNA, the CDR3 is TGTGCCAGCAAGAGGGGGTCGATCCCCAATCAGCCCCAGCATTTT. This translates into CASKRGSIPNQPQHF. Looking up the rest from reference TRBV14 and TRBJ1-5 gives the full variable domain: EAGVTQFPSHSVIEKGQTVTLRCDPISGHDNLYWYRRVMGKEIKFLLHFVKESKQDESGMPNNRFLAERTGGTYSTLKVQPAELEDSGVYFCASKRGSIPNQPQHFGDGTRLSIL.

The chain is built from TRBV30 and TRBJ1-1, with D hard to call. The V gene lost 3 bases and the J gene lost 3 bases, with 20 bases spanning the gap. Germline V gene sequence: CDR1 GTSNPN, CDR2 SVGIG (reference sequence). The CDR3 length is 16 residues. DNA of the CDR3: TGTGCCTGGAGCCCCACACCTTGGTTGGAGTACACTGAAGCTTTCTTT. Protein: CAWSPTPWLEYTEAFF.

Note on this clone: This sample includes further DNA sequences coding for the same CDR3. This chain joins TRBV27 and TRBJ1-1, with unresolved D. The germline CDR1 and CDR2 sequences are MNHEY and SMNVEV (reference sequence). V lost 2 bases, J lost 1 base, and 5 bases lay in between. The CDR3 runs to 13 residues. CDR3 in DNA: TGTGCCAGCAGTTTAAACAGGAACACTGAAGCTTTCTTT. Protein: CASSLNRNTEAFF.

The chain is built from TRBV2 and TRBJ2-1; D not certain. Trimming removed 4 bases from V and 8 bases from J, with 3 bases in between. Germline loops: CDR1 SNHLY, CDR2 FYNNEI. This CDR3 contains 10 residues. For the CDR3, the DNA is TGTGCCAGCAGTGGAGATGAGCAGTTCTTC. This translates into CASSGDEQFF.

This clone was seen only a few times. This chain uses TRBV27 with TRBJ1-1; D gene ambiguous. The V gene lost 7 bases and the J gene lost 5 bases, with 14 bases spanning the gap. Germline CDR1 MNHEY, CDR2 SMNVEV (reference sequence). The CDR3 is 13 amino acids. This CDR3 reads CASTQTGETEAFF. The CDR3 DNA is TGTGCCAGCACCCAGACCGGAGAGACTGAAGCTTTCTTT.

This rearrangement joins TRBV6-6 to TRBJ1-1; D is possibly TRBD1 (6 bases). CDR1 and CDR2 from the germline V gene are MNHNY and SVGAGI (reference sequence). The CDR3 has 12 residues. V shed 6 bases and J shed 6 bases, with 11 bases lying between them. DNA for the CDR3: TGTGCCAGCAGACAGGGAGGGCCTGAAGCTTTCTTT. Protein sequence: CASRQGGPEAFF.

This rearrangement joins TRBV29-1 to TRBJ2-5, with a possible D match to TRBD2 (6 bases). The CDR3 consists of 15 residues. V gave up 6 bases and J gave up 4 bases, with 21 bases separating them. Looked up from germline, CDR1 is SQVTM and CDR2 is ANQGSEA. In DNA, the CDR3 is TGCAGCGTCACCGGGGGATCCTTAAACTTAGAGACCCAGTACTTC. Encoded protein: CSVTGGSLNLETQYF.

The chain combines TRBV5-1 with TRBJ2-7; tentatively, D is TRBD2 (6 bases). Trimming removed 0 bases from V and 5 bases from J, with 12 bases in between. CDR1 and CDR2 from the germline V gene are SGHRS and YFSETQ. The CDR3 loop spans 14 amino acids. The CDR3 region has the DNA TGCGCCAGCAGCTTGGACGGACGGAGGGACGAGCAGTACTTC. Encoded protein: CASSLDGRRDEQYF.

This clone has more than one count but fewer than ten. This sequence joins TRBV7-9 and TRBJ1-4, with 7 nucleotides matching TRBD1. CDR1 is SEHNR and CDR2 is FQNEAQ in the germline V gene (reference sequence). V was pared by 5 bases and J by 2 bases, with 8 bases of the junction left unmatched. This CDR3 is built from 16 residues. CDR3 sequence reads: CASSKPTGPTNEKLFF. The CDR3 DNA reads as TGTGCCAGCAGCAAACCGACAGGGCCGACTAATGAAAAACTGTTTTTT.

As concerns this clone: Other DNA sequences within the sample encode an identical CDR3. V is TRBV7-9 and J is TRBJ1-2; TRBD1 matches 7 bases. This CDR3 comprises 12 residues. V shed 1 base, J shed 8 bases, and the junction held 1 base outside the gene matches. Per the germline V gene, CDR1 is SEHNR and CDR2 is FQNEAQ (reference sequence). The CDR3 reads CASSLDRGGYTF. Written as DNA, the CDR3 is TGTGCCAGCAGCTTAGACAGGGGCGGCTACACCTTC.